These T cell receptor beta chains were read from a single sample in a study of shared clonotypes between healthy human individuals. Only in-frame clones appear in the TCRdb table, and some are missing; sequencing was by immunoSEQ multiplex PCR. The sample has approximately 500,000 clones; almost 97% are singletons. Specimen: naive CD4+ T cells sorted from blood. Receptors were obtained from a woman aged 30 to 39 in good health. Both conserved end residues are trimmed from each CDR3. Each record gives: J gene, V gene, CDR3 protein.

J gene: TRBJ2-7
V gene: TRBV21-1
CDR3 protein: ASSQRRFIGGQGTYEQY

J gene: TRBJ2-2
V gene: TRBV2
CDR3 protein: ASSLGQRGTGELF

J gene: TRBJ2-1
V gene: TRBV7-9
CDR3 protein: ASSATGGSYNEQF

J gene: TRBJ2-7
V gene: TRBV11-2
CDR3 protein: ASSLRTSGTLGEQY

J gene: .
V gene: TRBV29-1
CDR3 protein: SAVLAGYEQY

J gene: TRBJ2-1
V gene: TRBV10-3
CDR3 protein: AISDSRYHQQF

J gene: TRBJ2-7
V gene: TRBV5-1
CDR3 protein: ASSETGVEYEQY

J gene: TRBJ1-2
V gene: TRBV11-2
CDR3 protein: ASSFHTLGTSNGYT

J gene: TRBJ1-1
V gene: TRBV27
CDR3 protein: ASREGPSLSTEAF

J gene: TRBJ2-2
V gene: TRBV6-6
CDR3 protein: AGRAEGNTGELF

J gene: TRBJ2-7
V gene: TRBV5-1
CDR3 protein: ASSLGQLGEQY

J gene: TRBJ1-4
V gene: TRBV6-5
CDR3 protein: ASRQGTGEKLF

J gene: TRBJ2-2
V gene: TRBV9
CDR3 protein: ASSDRGELF

J gene: TRBJ2-2
V gene: TRBV30
CDR3 protein: AWKRTGELF

J gene: TRBJ2-1
V gene: TRBV18
CDR3 protein: ASSPFREGEQF

J gene: TRBJ2-5
V gene: TRBV6-5
CDR3 protein: ASRLGQGTAQY

J gene: TRBJ1-5
V gene: TRBV28
CDR3 protein: ASRTGVEQPQH

J gene: TRBJ2-7
V gene: TRBV5-6
CDR3 protein: ASSARWGPSYEQY

J gene: TRBJ2-1
V gene: TRBV10-3
CDR3 protein: AISGTGREGRF

J gene: TRBJ2-7
V gene: TRBV5-1
CDR3 protein: ASSSQGYEQY

J gene: TRBJ2-2
V gene: TRBV2
CDR3 protein: ASSRLAGALSTGELF

J gene: TRBJ2-7
V gene: TRBV10-3
CDR3 protein: AISGVRSLDEQY

J gene: TRBJ1-1
V gene: TRBV30
CDR3 protein: AWSDTDRRNTEAF

J gene: TRBJ1-2
V gene: TRBV11-2
CDR3 protein: ASSFSPGGAGGYT

J gene: TRBJ2-5
V gene: TRBV7-3
CDR3 protein: ASSYTGARETQY

J gene: TRBJ2-7
V gene: TRBV5-1
CDR3 protein: ASSFVFQGNEQY

J gene: TRBJ2-1
V gene: TRBV19
CDR3 protein: ASSRGQGIHEQF

J gene: TRBJ1-1
V gene: TRBV11-2
CDR3 protein: ASSLYGAMNTEAF

J gene: TRBJ1-1
V gene: TRBV30
CDR3 protein: AWASGGRGVSTEAF